The 32 T cell receptor beta chains given below trace back to one sample, sequenced in a study of shared clonotypes between healthy human individuals. TCRdb keeps only in-frame clones here, not all; method: immunoSEQ multiplex PCR. Of 2 million to 2.5 million clones listed, almost 96% are singletons. Sequenced: naive CD4+ T cells sorted from blood. Stated subset: CD45RA+ positively selected. The receptors were gathered from a man aged 18 to 30 in good health.

The genes are TRBV6-1 and TRBJ1-1; 8 positions agree with TRBD1. Trimming removed 4 bases from V and 1 base from J; junction bases left unmatched: 5. The CDR3 runs 15 residues. Germline CDR1 and CDR2: MNHNS and SASEGT. The CDR3 region is CASSGDRPGNTEAFF. The CDR3 DNA reads TGTGCCAGCAGTGGGGACAGGCCAGGGAACACTGAAGCTTTCTTT.

This chain links TRBV6-5 with TRBJ2-2; weak D call: TRBD2 (6 bases). The CDR3 sequence is 14 residues long. Germline loops: CDR1 MNHEY, CDR2 SVGAGI. V gave up 8 bases and J gave up 4 bases, with 14 bases separating them. CDR3 amino acids: CASRGAGFTGELFF. The CDR3 DNA is TGTGCCAGCCGAGGGGCGGGATTCACCGGGGAGCTGTTTTTT.

Comment on this clone: This specimen includes other DNA sequences encoding the same CDR3. The V call is TRBV19, the J call TRBJ2-5; TRBD2 matches 7 bases. This CDR3 spans 14 amino acids. Germline V lookup: CDR1 LNHDA, CDR2 SQIVND (reference sequence). V gave up 1 base and J gave up 5 bases; unmatched junction bases: 4. The DNA for the CDR3 is TGTGCCAGTAGTATAGGCGGGAGCCGGGAGACCCAGTACTTC. It translates to CASSIGGSRETQYF.

For this clone: Additional DNA sequences in this sample encode the identical CDR3. The chain uses TRBV2 and TRBJ2-3; D is unclear. The CDR3 runs 11 residues. The V and J ends lost 1 base and 8 bases respectively, with 4 bases between them. Per the germline V gene, CDR1 is SNHLY and CDR2 is FYNNEI. This CDR3 reads CASSEEGTQYF. The CDR3 nucleotides are TGTGCCAGCAGTGAAGAGGGTACGCAGTATTTT.

V gene TRBV18 combines with J gene TRBJ2-3; 7 nucleotides align to TRBD2. The CDR3 extends over 17 amino acids. Germline V lookup: CDR1 KGHSH, CDR2 LQKENI. Losses at the gene ends were 6 bases for V and 4 bases for J; bases not matched to a gene: 16. The CDR3 here is CASSPRGREKHSDTQYF. As DNA, the CDR3 is TGTGCCAGCTCCCCGCGAGGGAGGGAGAAGCATTCAGATACGCAGTATTTT.

The chain uses TRBV2 and TRBJ2-1; 12 bases are a match to TRBD2. Germline loops: CDR1 SNHLY, CDR2 FYNNEI. Losses at the gene ends were 3 bases for V and 2 bases for J; bases not matched to a gene: 5. This CDR3 has 17 residues. The DNA of the CDR3 is TGTGCCAGCAGTGATAAACTAGCGGGAGGCCCCTACAATGAGCAGTTCTTC. It translates to CASSDKLAGGPYNEQFF.

This clone has only one observation. V usage is TRBV30 and J usage is TRBJ1-3; weak D call: TRBD1 (5 bases). This CDR3 is built from 16 residues. Germline values: CDR1 GTSNPN, CDR2 SVGIG (reference sequence). The V end lost 2 bases, the J end lost 0 bases, and 14 bases lay between the germline ends. The CDR3 nucleotides read TGTGCCTGGAGTACCCTAGGGGCTAGCTCTGGAAACACCATATATTTT. This gives the protein CAWSTLGASSGNTIYF.

The J gene is TRBJ1-5, the V gene TRBV19; D is possibly TRBD1 (6 bases). Deletions cut 5 bases from V and 0 bases from J, with 11 bases between. The CDR3 is made up of 15 amino acids. The V gene's germline CDR1 is LNHDA and CDR2 SQIVND (reference sequence). The CDR3 DNA reads as TGTGCCAGTAGTGGTAGGGGGTATAGCAATCAGCCCCAGCATTTT. This sequence encodes CASSGRGYSNQPQHF.

Concerning this clone: Other DNA variants within this sample encode the same CDR3. This rearrangement joins TRBV5-1 to TRBJ2-2; a weak D match, TRBD1 (6 bases). This CDR3 is built from 13 residues. Per germline, CDR1 SGHRS and CDR2 YFSETQ. V was clipped by 4 bases and J by 5 bases, with 9 bases between them. The CDR3 region has the DNA TGCGCCAGCAGCAATCAGGGGACCGGGGAGCTGTTTTTT. It specifies CASSNQGTGELFF.

A remark on this clone: The sample carries other DNA sequences with the same CDR3. This chain connects TRBV5-1 to TRBJ2-5, with 9 bases identical to TRBD2. Losses at the gene ends were 0 bases for V and 2 bases for J; bases not matched to a gene: 5. The CDR3 loop spans 16 amino acids. Germline V gene sequence: CDR1 SGHRS, CDR2 YFSETQ. The CDR3 loop reads CASSLEGSGGQETQYF. The CDR3 bases are TGCGCCAGCAGCTTGGAAGGGAGCGGGGGGCAAGAGACCCAGTACTTC.

The chain has TRBV7-6 and TRBJ2-2; 9 positions match TRBD1. V lost 4 bases and J lost 4; bases outside the gene matches: 4. Germline V gene sequence: CDR1 SGHVS, CDR2 FNYEAQ. CDR3 length equals 15 residues. The CDR3 sequence is CASSYPGQGTGELFF. The CDR3 DNA sequence: TGTGCCAGCAGCTATCCGGGACAGGGCACCGGGGAGCTGTTTTTT.

V is TRBV11-3 and J is TRBJ2-2; the D is unclear. Germline V CDR1 and CDR2: SGHNT, YENEEA. Deletions cut 5 bases from V and 4 bases from J, with 8 bases between. The CDR3 sequence is 13 residues long. The CDR3 DNA reads as TGTGCCAGCAGCCCCTGGGGCACCGGGGAGCTGTTTTTT. It yields the protein CASSPWGTGELFF.

This chain uses TRBV6-5 with TRBJ2-7, with 10 bases that match TRBD1. The CDR3 totals 14 residues. The V gene's germline CDR1 is MNHEY and CDR2 SVGAGI. Unmatched junction bases numbered 3, after V lost 4 bases and J lost 3 bases. As DNA, the CDR3 is TGTGCCAGCAGTTCCCGGGACAGGGGCTACGAGCAGTACTTC. It encodes CASSSRDRGYEQYF.

The chain is built from TRBV4-3 and TRBJ2-3, with TRBD2 matching 9 bases. Germline values: CDR1 LGHNA, CDR2 YSLEER. Trimming removed 2 bases from V and 5 bases from J; junction bases left unmatched: 17. CDR3 size: 19 residues. The CDR3 DNA is TGCGCCAGCAGCCAACCGGGACTAGCTGACGTCTTGCGAGGAGATACGCAGTATTTT. Amino acids: CASSQPGLADVLRGDTQYF.

The rearrangement uses TRBV29-1 and TRBJ1-1; a weak D match, TRBD1 (5 bases). Germline V gives CDR1 SQVTM, CDR2 ANQGSEA. The germline V and J ends were trimmed by 3 bases and 0 bases, with 11 bases remaining between them. There are 14 residues in the CDR3. DNA for the CDR3: TGCAGCGTTGAGTCGCAGGGCATGAACACTGAAGCTTTCTTT. Translated: CSVESQGMNTEAFF.

With respect to this clone: Additional DNA sequences in this sample encode the identical CDR3. This rearrangement joins TRBV27 to TRBJ2-3; possible D gene TRBD1, 6 bases. The V end lost 1 base, the J end lost 5 bases, and 10 bases lay between the germline ends. This CDR3 has 14 amino acids. Germline V gives CDR1 MNHEY, CDR2 SMNVEV (reference sequence). The DNA of the CDR3 is TGTGCCAGCAGTTTATTGGGGGCTGGAGATACGCAGTATTTT. This translates into CASSLLGAGDTQYF.

This chain links TRBV18 with TRBJ2-1, with 8 nucleotides matching TRBD2. This CDR3 has 15 amino acids. Germline CDR1 is KGHSH and CDR2 is LQKENI. V was pared by 6 bases and J by 2 bases, with 6 bases of the junction left unmatched. The CDR3 bases are TGTGCCAGCTCCCTACTAGCGGTCCCCTACAATGAGCAGTTCTTC. It specifies CASSLLAVPYNEQFF.

This chain links TRBV5-1 with TRBJ2-1; TRBD1 aligns across 8 bases. Germline V gene data show CDR1 as SGHRS and CDR2 as YFSETQ. CDR3 length: 13 residues. V lost 7 bases and J lost 9; bases outside the gene matches: 9. The chain's CDR3 is CASLDTGGSEQFF. The CDR3 DNA reads as TGCGCCAGCTTAGACACAGGGGGGTCTGAGCAGTTCTTC.

As concerns this clone: At the DNA level, this CDR3 is encoded by other sequences in the same sample as well. This chain joins TRBV6-6 and TRBJ2-5; D is ambiguous. This CDR3 has 11 amino acids. Germline V CDR1 and CDR2: MNHNY, SVGAGI (reference sequence). V shed 6 bases and J shed 5 bases, with 7 bases lying between them. The CDR3 reads CASSPQETQYF. CDR3 coding DNA: TGTGCCAGCAGCCCGCAGGAGACCCAGTACTTC.

This clone was seen a handful of times. V is TRBV5-1 and J is TRBJ2-7; maybe TRBD1 (6 bases). V gave up 4 bases and J gave up 2 bases, with 16 bases separating them. Germline V CDR1 and CDR2: SGHRS, YFSETQ. This CDR3 has 15 residues. The CDR3 DNA sequence: TGCGCCAGCAGCGAGGGGACACAGCCGACCTACGAGCAGTACTTC. Its translation: CASSEGTQPTYEQYF.

This clone was picked up one time. This chain links TRBV9 with TRBJ2-7, with TRBD2 matching 9 bases. The CDR3 runs 15 residues. CDR1 and CDR2 from the germline V gene are SGDLS and YYNGEE. The ends lost 2 bases at V and 9 bases at J; junction bases unmatched: 12. The CDR3 nucleotides are TGTGCCAGCAGCGTCTCGACTAGCGGCCGAGAGGGGCAGTACTTC. Protein: CASSVSTSGREGQYF.

V gene TRBV9 combines with J gene TRBJ2-2, with 9 bases lining up with TRBD2. Trimming removed 0 bases from V and 4 bases from J; junction bases left unmatched: 7. The CDR3 has 17 residues. The germline CDR1 and CDR2 sequences are SGDLS and YYNGEE. This chain's CDR3 is CASSVGLAGVRTGELFF. In nucleotides, the CDR3 is TGTGCCAGCAGCGTAGGGTTAGCGGGAGTGCGCACCGGGGAGCTGTTTTTT. Together with reference TRBV9 and TRBJ2-2, the CDR3 gives the full variable domain: DSGVTQTPKHLITATGQRVTLRCSPRSGDLSVYWYQQSLDQGLQFLIQYYNGEERAKGNILERFSAQQFPDLHSELNLSSLELGDSALYFCASSVGLAGVRTGELFFGEGSRLTVL.

A note on this clone: Other DNA sequences from this sample encode an identical CDR3 as well. V and J are TRBV5-1 and TRBJ2-2; D is unresolved. Germline lookup yields CDR1 SGHRS and CDR2 YFSETQ. V lost 4 bases and J lost 2, with 9 bases in between. The CDR3 contains 14 residues. CDR3 region: CASSTGRNTGELFF. As DNA, the CDR3 is TGCGCCAGCAGCACCGGGCGAAACACCGGGGAGCTGTTTTTT.

The chain couples TRBV5-4 to TRBJ1-4, with D hard to call. The V end was cut by 4 bases, the J end by 4 bases, with 8 bases between. Germline V CDR1 and CDR2: SGHNT, YYREEE (reference sequence). This CDR3 is built from 13 residues. The CDR3 is CASSRDHNEKLFF. The CDR3 DNA follows: TGTGCCAGCAGCCGGGATCATAATGAAAAACTGTTTTTT.

The genes are TRBV11-2 and TRBJ1-2; D remains unclear. V was cut by 6 bases and J by 1 base, with 9 bases left in between. This CDR3 spans 13 amino acids. The V gene's germline CDR1 is SGHAT and CDR2 FQNNGV. The chain's CDR3 is CASSSQVNYGYTF. The CDR3 DNA reads as TGTGCCAGCAGTTCGCAGGTTAACTATGGCTACACCTTC.

V and J are TRBV7-2 and TRBJ2-7; tentatively, D is TRBD2 (6 bases). There are 15 residues in the CDR3. The V end was cut by 0 bases, the J end by 5 bases, with 14 bases between. The germline CDR1 and CDR2 sequences are SGHTA and FQGNSA. In nucleotides, the CDR3 is TGTGCCAGCAGCTTAGCTGGAGGGCGCAGAAACGAGCAGTACTTC. Encoded protein: CASSLAGGRRNEQYF.

CDR3 nucleotide sequence: TGTGCCAGCAGCTTTATTCCCCGACAGGGTGGTGAGCAGTTCTTC. Protein sequence: CASSFIPRQGGEQFF. The chain is built from TRBV7-2 and TRBJ2-1; 7 positions agree with TRBD1. Per germline, CDR1 SGHTA and CDR2 FQGNSA. V was pared by 3 bases and J by 9 bases, with 11 bases of the junction left unmatched. CDR3 length: 15 residues.

The V call is TRBV27, the J call TRBJ2-3, with 8 bases lining up with TRBD2. Germline CDR1 is MNHEY and CDR2 is SMNVEV (reference sequence). The CDR3 has 14 amino acids. V lost 5 bases, J lost 10 bases, and 11 bases stayed unmatched. DNA of the CDR3: TGTGCCAGCAGTCAAACGGGGGGGCCCCCTTCGCAGTATTTT. Protein: CASSQTGGPPSQYF.

This chain connects TRBV28 to TRBJ2-7, with a possible D match to TRBD1 (6 bases). This CDR3 comprises 15 residues. Germline V lookup: CDR1 MDHEN, CDR2 SYDVKM. V was shortened by 2 bases and J by 3 bases, with 14 bases between the two germline ends. Here the CDR3 reads CASSLGRQAVYEQYF. The CDR3 DNA reads TGTGCCAGCAGTTTAGGGAGACAGGCTGTCTACGAGCAGTACTTC.

The chain couples TRBV6-5 to TRBJ1-5, with D unclear. With 5 bases removed from V and 16 bases from J, the gap between germline ends came to 21 bases. Germline-derived CDR1 and CDR2 are MNHEY and SVGAGI. This CDR3 has 13 amino acids. The CDR3 loop is CASSAKTASSRHF. CDR3 DNA sequence: TGTGCCAGCAGTGCCAAAACAGCGAGCAGCAGACATTTT.

The rearrangement joins TRBV6-6 to TRBJ1-6; D is perhaps TRBD1 (5 bases). The CDR3 has 15 amino acids. CDR1 is MNHNY, CDR2 SVGAGI, per germline (reference sequence). V was cut by 2 bases and J by 9 bases, with 14 bases left in between. The CDR3 DNA reads as TGTGCCAGCAGTTACGAGGCGGGGGTCGGTTCACCCCTCCACTTT. Amino acids: CASSYEAGVGSPLHF.

The chain combines TRBV5-1 with TRBJ2-5; D unresolved. With 3 bases removed from V and 2 bases from J, the gap between germline ends came to 23 bases. Germline V lookup: CDR1 SGHRS, CDR2 YFSETQ. The CDR3 length is 18 residues. The CDR3 region is CASSSQNQRLRIQETQYF. CDR3 nucleotide sequence: TGCGCCAGCAGCTCCCAAAACCAAAGACTGAGGATACAAGAGACCCAGTACTTC.